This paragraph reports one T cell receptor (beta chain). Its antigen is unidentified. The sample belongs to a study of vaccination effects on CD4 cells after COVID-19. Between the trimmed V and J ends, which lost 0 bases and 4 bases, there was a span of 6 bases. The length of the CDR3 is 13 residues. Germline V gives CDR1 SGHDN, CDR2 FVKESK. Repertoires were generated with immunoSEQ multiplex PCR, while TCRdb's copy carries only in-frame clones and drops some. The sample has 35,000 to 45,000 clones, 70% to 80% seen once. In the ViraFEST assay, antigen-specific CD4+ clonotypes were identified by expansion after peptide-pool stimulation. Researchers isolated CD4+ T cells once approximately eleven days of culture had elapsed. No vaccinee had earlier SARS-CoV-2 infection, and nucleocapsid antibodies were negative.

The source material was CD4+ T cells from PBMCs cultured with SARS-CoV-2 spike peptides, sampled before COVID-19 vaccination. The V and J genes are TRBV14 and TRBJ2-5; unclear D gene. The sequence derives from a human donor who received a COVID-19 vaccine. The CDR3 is CASSQDMGETQYF. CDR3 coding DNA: TGTGCCAGCAGCCAAGATATGGGAGAGACCCAGTACTTC.